Below, one T cell receptor (beta chain) is given with its context. Its specificity is not known. This sample was included in a study of identical twins. A universal primer site arose from template switching, and cDNA bore unique molecular identifiers. Each CDR3 protein is one row after TCRdb ran MiXCR on the 5' RACE reads. The sample includes 400,000 to 600,000 distinct CDR3 sequences, approximately 20% of them seen just once. The CDR3 runs 13 residues. Germline V gene data show CDR1 as ENHRY and CDR2 as SYGVKD. V dropped 4 bases and J dropped 10 bases, with 14 bases sitting between them. Points from the study as a whole: Abundant cord blood beta clonotypes carried fewer insertions; memory repertoires showed none.

These data also featured in a second study, about yellow fever vaccine responses in identical twins.

This TCR came from a woman between 18 and 30 years old in good health. Sequencing was performed on CD4+ T cells sorted from blood. The gene calls are TRBV10-3 and TRBJ2-1, with D possibly called TRBD1 or TRBD2 (5 bases each). The CDR3 sequence is CAISVEGPGEQFF. The DNA of the CDR3 is TGTGCCATCAGTGTCGAGGGGCCGGGGGAGCAGTTCTTC.